This is a list of T cell receptor beta chains from one sample in a study of T cell repertoires in cytomegalovirus infection. Their antigen targets remain unknown. Via MiXCR, TCRdb re-called the reads, giving one row per CDR3 protein. The sample consists of hundreds of thousands of distinct CDR3 sequences, 25% to 30% of them appearing once. Sequencing was performed on cultured PBMCs, taken from culture after CMV antigen stimulation. All receptors derive from a human donor in good health (CMV status not recorded). Some clones in this sample may be carry-over from other donors' samples. The CDR3 runs from the conserved cysteine through the conserved F or W. The D gene is left open where the match is weak. Only part of the rows carry a size: once, few, many, or a class if the clone is expanded.

V	size	D	J	DNA	CDR3
TRBV12-3/TRBV12-4	few	NA	TRBJ1-4	TGTGCCAGCAGTTTACGACAGAATGAAAAACTGTTTTTT	CASSLRQNEKLFF
TRBV6-1	NA	NA	TRBJ1-4	TGTGCCAGCAGTGAAGAGGTATACGAAAATGAAAAACTGTTTTTT	CASSEEVYENEKLFF
TRBV7-6	NA	NA	TRBJ2-2	TGTGCCAGCAGCCCACGGGGCAGGTCGAACACCGGGGAGCTGTTTTTT	CASSPRGRSNTGELFF
TRBV6-1	few	NA	TRBJ2-2	TGTGCCAGCAGTATGGACGTATCGAACACCGGGGAGCTGTTTTTT	CASSMDVSNTGELFF
TRBV6-1	many	TRBD1	TRBJ1-2	TGTGCCAGCAGTGGAAGGACAGGGGTTGGTGGCTACACCTTC	CASSGRTGVGGYTF
TRBV19	few	NA	TRBJ1-1	TGTGCCAGTTGGGGGGGGGCAGCCTTCCAGAACACTGAAGCTTTCTTT	CASWGGAAFQNTEAFF
TRBV7-8	few	TRBD2	TRBJ2-2	TGTGCCAGCAACAAGAGGCGGGAGGGCCGGGCCGGGGAGCTGTTTTTT	CASNKRREGRAGELFF
TRBV11-2	NA	TRBD1	TRBJ2-7	TGTGCCAGCAGCTCCCCCGGGACAGGGATCTACGAGCAGTACTTC	CASSSPGTGIYEQYF
TRBV29-1	NA	NA	TRBJ2-7	TGCAGCGTTGCGAAGAGGGGCGACTACGAGCAGTACTTC	CSVAKRGDYEQYF
TRBV18	few	TRBD1	TRBJ1-2	TGTGCCAGCTCACCAATTACAGGGGCAGACTATGGCTACACCTTC	CASSPITGADYGYTF
TRBV18	few	NA	TRBJ1-2	TGTGCCAGCTCACCACCCCTGCAGGGAGTCTCGTTTGGCTATGGCTACACCTTC	CASSPPLQGVSFGYGYTF
TRBV7-9	many	NA	TRBJ1-5	TGTGCCAGCAGCTCACAGGGTTCTAGCAATCAGCCCCAGCATTTT	CASSSQGSSNQPQHF
TRBV9	NA	NA	TRBJ1-6	TGTGCCAGCAGCGTAGATCAGGGTCTGTCTACACCCCTCCACTTT	CASSVDQGLSTPLHF
TRBV7-3	few	NA	TRBJ1-2	TGTGCCAGCAGCCCAACCGGGACGGGAGAAGGTGGCTACACCTTC	CASSPTGTGEGGYTF
TRBV3-1	NA	NA	TRBJ2-3	TGTGCCAGCAGCCAAGCGCACACAGATACGCAGTATTTT	CASSQAHTDTQYF
TRBV10-3	few	NA	TRBJ1-5	TGTGCCATCAGTGAGTCGGGTGGGGGACATCAGCCCCAGCATTTT	CAISESGGGHQPQHF
TRBV19	NA	NA	TRBJ1-5	TGTGCCAGTAGTATAGGGGGCCAGCCCCAGCATTTT	CASSIGGQPQHF
TRBV6-6	NA	TRBD1	TRBJ1-4	TGTGCCAGCATCCACGGGACAGGGGATGAAAAACTGTTTTTT	CASIHGTGDEKLFF
TRBV7-8	few	NA	TRBJ1-1	TGTGCCAGCAGCTTAAATGGGGAGGAGAACACTGAAGCTTTCTTT	CASSLNGEENTEAFF
TRBV7-9	NA	NA	TRBJ2-7	TGTGCCAGCAGCCTGTCTTCGTTCCAGGGGCGGGAGCAGTACTTC	CASSLSSFQGREQYF
TRBV24-1	NA	NA	TRBJ2-1	TGTGCCACCAGTGATCCATCACTGGTGGGGGATGAGCAGTTCTTC	CATSDPSLVGDEQFF
TRBV7-6	NA	NA	TRBJ2-2	TGTGCCAGCAGCGCTGGAAGGAACACCGGGGAGCTGTTTTTT	CASSAGRNTGELFF
TRBV5-1	NA	NA	TRBJ1-5	TGCGCCAGCAGCTTCTCAGGGAACCGGGGGCAGCCCCAGCATTTT	CASSFSGNRGQPQHF